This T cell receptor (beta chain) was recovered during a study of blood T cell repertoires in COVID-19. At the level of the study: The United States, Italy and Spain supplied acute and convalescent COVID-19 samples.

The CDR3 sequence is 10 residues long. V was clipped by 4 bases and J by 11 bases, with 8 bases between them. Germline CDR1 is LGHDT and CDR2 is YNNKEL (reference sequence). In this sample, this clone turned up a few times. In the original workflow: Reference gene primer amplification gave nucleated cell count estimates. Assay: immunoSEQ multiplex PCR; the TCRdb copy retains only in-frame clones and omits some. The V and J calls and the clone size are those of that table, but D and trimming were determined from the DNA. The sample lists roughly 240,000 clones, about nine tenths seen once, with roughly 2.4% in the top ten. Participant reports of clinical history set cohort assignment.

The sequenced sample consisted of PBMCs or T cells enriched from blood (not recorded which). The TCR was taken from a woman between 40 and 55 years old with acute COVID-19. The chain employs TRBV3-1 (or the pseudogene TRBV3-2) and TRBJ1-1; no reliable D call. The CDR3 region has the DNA TGTGCCAGCAGCCGGCCCCCCGCTTTCTTT. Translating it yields CASSRPPAFF.